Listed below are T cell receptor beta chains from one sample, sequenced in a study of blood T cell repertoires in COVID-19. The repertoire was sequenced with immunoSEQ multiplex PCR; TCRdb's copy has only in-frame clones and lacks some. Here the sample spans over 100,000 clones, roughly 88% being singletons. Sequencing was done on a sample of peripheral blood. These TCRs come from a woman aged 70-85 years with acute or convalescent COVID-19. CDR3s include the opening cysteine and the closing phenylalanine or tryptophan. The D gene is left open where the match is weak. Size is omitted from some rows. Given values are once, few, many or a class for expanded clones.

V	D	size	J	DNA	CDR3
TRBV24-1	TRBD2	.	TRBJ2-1	TGTGCCACCAAGGCGGGAGCGTACAGTGAGCAGTTCTTC	CATKAGAYSEQFF
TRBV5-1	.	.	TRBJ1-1	TGCGCCAGCAGCTTGGAAAACACAGGAAGGGGTGAAGCTTTCTTT	CASSLENTGRGEAFF
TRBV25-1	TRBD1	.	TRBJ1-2	TGTGCCAGCAGTGTCGGGACAGATCACAACTATGGCTACACCTTC	CASSVGTDHNYGYTF
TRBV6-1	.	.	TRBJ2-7	TGTGCCAGCAGTGAGCCCCTAGTGTACGAGCAGTACTTC	CASSEPLVYEQYF
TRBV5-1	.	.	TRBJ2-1	TGCGCCACCCAGCAGGCCGGATTCAATGAGCAGTTCTTC	CATQQAGFNEQFF
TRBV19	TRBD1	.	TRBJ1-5	TGTGCCAGTAGTGCACAGGGGAGCAATCAGCCCCAGCATTTT	CASSAQGSNQPQHF
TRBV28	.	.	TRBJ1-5	TGTGCCAGCAAGGGACAAATCAATCAGCCCCAGCATTTT	CASKGQINQPQHF
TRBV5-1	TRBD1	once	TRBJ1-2	TGCGCCAGCAGCCCCGGGCAGGGGGTGATTAACTATGGCTACACCTTC	CASSPGQGVINYGYTF
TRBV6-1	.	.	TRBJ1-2	TGTGCCAGCAGTGAAGCGAGGGATCCGACCGTGGGAGGCTACACCTTC	CASSEARDPTVGGYTF
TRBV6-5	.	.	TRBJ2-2	TGTGCCAGCAGTCCCGGACTACTAAACACCGGGGAGCTGTTTTTT	CASSPGLLNTGELFF
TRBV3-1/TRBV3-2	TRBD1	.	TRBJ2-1	TGTGCCAGCAGCCAAGGGACAGGGGGCTTTGAGCAGTTCTTC	CASSQGTGGFEQFF
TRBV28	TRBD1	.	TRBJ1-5	TGTGCCAGCAGTCTCCCGGGACAGCAAAATCAGCCCCAGCATTTT	CASSLPGQQNQPQHF
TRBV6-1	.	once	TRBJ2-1	TGTGCCAGCAGTGGACAGGTCTCCTACAATGAGCAGTTCTTC	CASSGQVSYNEQFF
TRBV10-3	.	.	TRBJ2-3	TGTGCCATCAGTGAGTCGGGCCGCCCCGCGCAGTATTTT	CAISESGRPAQYF
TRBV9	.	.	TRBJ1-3	TGTGCCAGCAGCCCTCTTCCCTCCCTATCGGCTGGAAACACCATATATTTT	CASSPLPSLSAGNTIYF
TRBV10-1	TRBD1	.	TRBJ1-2	TGCGCCAGCAGTGAAACAGGGGGGATAGGCTACACCTTC	CASSETGGIGYTF
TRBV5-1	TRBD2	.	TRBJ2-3	TGCGCCAGCAGCTTGGTCGGGACTAGCGGGAGGGCCCAAGATACGCAGTATTTT	CASSLVGTSGRAQDTQYF
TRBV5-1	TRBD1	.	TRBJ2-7	TGCGCCAGCAGCTCGACGGGACAGGGGGTATACGAGCAGTACTTC	CASSSTGQGVYEQYF
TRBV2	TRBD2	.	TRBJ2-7	TGTGCCAGCGCAACTAGCGGGGGGCGGTACGAGCAGTACTTC	CASATSGGRYEQYF
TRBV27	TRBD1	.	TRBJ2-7	TGTGCCAGCCGCCCGACAGGGGGATACGAGCAGTACTTC	CASRPTGGYEQYF
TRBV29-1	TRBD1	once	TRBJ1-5	TGCAGCGTGGGACAGTTCAATCAGCCCCAGCATTTT	CSVGQFNQPQHF
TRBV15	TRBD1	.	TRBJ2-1	TGTGCCACCGGTAGGGGACAGGGGTTAGATGAGCAGTTCTTC	CATGRGQGLDEQFF
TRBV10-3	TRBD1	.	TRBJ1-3	TGTGCCATCAGTCCGGGACAGGGACCGGGAAACACCATATATTTT	CAISPGQGPGNTIYF
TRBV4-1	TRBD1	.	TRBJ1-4	TGCGCCAGCAGCCCCCCGTTGGCCTTACAGGGGCGAGGTAATGAAAAACTGTTTTTT	CASSPPLALQGRGNEKLFF
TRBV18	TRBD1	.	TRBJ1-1	TGTGCCAGCTCCCGGACAGGGACCACTGAAGCTTTCTTT	CASSRTGTTEAFF
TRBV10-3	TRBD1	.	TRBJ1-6	TGTGCCATCAGTGGAGGACAGGGTGGGTATAATTCACCCCTCCACTTT	CAISGGQGGYNSPLHF
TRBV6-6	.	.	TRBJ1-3	TGTGCCAGCAGTTACTCTGGGGAGGGAAACACCATATATTTT	CASSYSGEGNTIYF
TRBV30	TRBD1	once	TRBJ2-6	TGTGCCTGGACAGGGGGAACGGGTGGGGCCAACGTCCTGACTTTC	CAWTGGTGGANVLTF
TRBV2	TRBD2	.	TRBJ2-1	TGTGCCAGCACCTCTGGGAGGGGAGGTAATGAGCAGTTCTTC	CASTSGRGGNEQFF
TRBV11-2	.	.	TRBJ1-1	TGTGCCAGCAGCTTAGATGGGGCTCTACCAATGAACACTGAAGCTTTCTTT	CASSLDGALPMNTEAFF
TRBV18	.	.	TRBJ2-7	TGTGCCAGCTCATCCCCGAGCTCCTACGAGCAGTACTTC	CASSSPSSYEQYF
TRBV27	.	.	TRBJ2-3	TGTGCCAGCAGTTTTGGGGGGGCTAGCACAGATACGCAGTATTTT	CASSFGGASTDTQYF